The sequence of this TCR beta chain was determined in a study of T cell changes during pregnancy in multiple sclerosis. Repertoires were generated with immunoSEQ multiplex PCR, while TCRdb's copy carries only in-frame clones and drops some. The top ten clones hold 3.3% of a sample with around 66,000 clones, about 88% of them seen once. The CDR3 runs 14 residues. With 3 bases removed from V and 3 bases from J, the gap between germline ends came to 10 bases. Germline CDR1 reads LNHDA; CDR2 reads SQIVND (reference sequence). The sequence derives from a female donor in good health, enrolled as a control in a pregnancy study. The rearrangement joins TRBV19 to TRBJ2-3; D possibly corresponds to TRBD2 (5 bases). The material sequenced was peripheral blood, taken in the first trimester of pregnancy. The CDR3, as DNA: TGTGCCAGTAGTATCGGTCCGGGAACAGATACGCAGTATTTT. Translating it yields CASSIGPGTDTQYF.